These T cell receptor beta chains were read from a single sample in a study of shared clonotypes between healthy human individuals. Method: immunoSEQ multiplex PCR; TCRdb's copy keeps in-frame clones and lacks some. The profile shows about 2 million clones, roughly 95% of them singletons. The source material was naive CD4+ T cells sorted from blood. All receptors come from a man aged 18 to 30 in good health. The CDR3 runs from the conserved cysteine through the conserved F or W. Fields, in order: clone size, D gene, J gene, CDR3 length, V gene, CDR3 protein, CDR3 DNA. A D gene is named only where the DNA matches it firmly. For some rows the clone size is stated as once, few or many, or as a class when expanded; others skip it.

.,TRBD1,TRBJ1-3,16,TRBV18,CASSRYRGDSGNTIYF,TGTGCCAGCTCCCGTTACAGGGGGGACTCTGGAAACACCATATATTTT
.,.,TRBJ1-3,15,TRBV11-2,CASSSSLGAGNTIYF,TGTGCCAGCAGCTCTTCTTTGGGGGCCGGAAACACCATATATTTT
.,TRBD2,TRBJ2-7,15,TRBV5-1,CASSFSSGSVYEQYF,TGCGCCAGCAGCTTCTCTAGCGGGAGTGTCTACGAGCAGTACTTC
once,.,TRBJ1-3,11,TRBV30,CAFRGPVWIYF,TGTGCATTTCGGGGACCGGTTTGGATATATTTT
.,.,TRBJ1-5,14,TRBV6-5,CASSAGFSNQPQHF,TGTGCCAGCAGCGCAGGATTTAGCAATCAGCCCCAGCATTTT
.,.,TRBJ2-3,15,TRBV7-9,CASSLGPGGTDTQYF,TGTGCCAGCAGCCTCGGCCCGGGGGGCACAGATACGCAGTATTTT
.,.,TRBJ2-3,11,TRBV20-1,CSARRGDTQYF,TGCAGTGCCCGAAGGGGGGATACGCAGTATTTT
.,TRBD1,TRBJ2-1,16,TRBV6-6,CASSQSGTGGRNEQFF,TGTGCCAGCAGTCAGTCCGGGACAGGGGGTAGGAATGAGCAGTTCTTC
.,.,TRBJ2-7,16,TRBV5-6,CASSLGGQSLIGEQYF,TGTGCCAGCAGCTTGGGTGGTCAGTCACTGATAGGCGAGCAGTACTTC
.,.,TRBJ1-1,12,TRBV30,CAGGRWNTEAFF,TGTGCCGGGGGACGGTGGAACACTGAAGCTTTCTTT
.,.,TRBJ2-3,16,TRBV30,CAWSVDGIAYTDTQYF,TGTGCCTGGAGTGTAGACGGGATCGCTTACACAGATACGCAGTATTTT
.,.,TRBJ2-7,15,TRBV19,CASSMGNQYFYEQYF,TGTGCCAGTAGTATGGGTAACCAATACTTCTACGAGCAGTACTTC
.,.,TRBJ2-5,15,TRBV5-1,CASSSTGHQQETQYF,TGCGCCAGCAGCTCGACAGGTCACCAACAAGAGACCCAGTACTTC
once,TRBD2,TRBJ2-7,15,TRBV19,CASSMGLAGLYEQYF,TGTGCCAGTAGCATGGGACTAGCGGGGCTCTACGAGCAGTACTTC
.,.,TRBJ1-1,13,TRBV7-6,CASRRQPGTEAFF,TGTGCCAGCAGGAGACAGCCTGGGACTGAAGCTTTCTTT
once,.,TRBJ1-2,14,TRBV7-9,CASSVAGVDYGYTF,TGTGCCAGCAGCGTGGCGGGGGTCGACTATGGCTACACCTTC
.,.,TRBJ1-5,13,TRBV6-1,CASSEILNQPQHF,TGTGCCAGCAGTGAAATCCTCAATCAGCCCCAGCATTTT
.,.,TRBJ2-1,18,TRBV21-1,CASWGTPGLAGSYNEQFF,TGTGCCAGCTGGGGGACCCCCGGACTAGCGGGCTCCTACAATGAGCAGTTCTTC
.,TRBD1,TRBJ2-7,15,TRBV15,CATSRDRDRVSEQYF,TGTGCCACCAGCAGAGATCGAGACAGGGTCAGCGAGCAGTACTTC
.,.,TRBJ2-7,14,TRBV7-2,CASSSQTGPYEQYF,TGTGCCAGCAGCTCCCAGACAGGACCCTACGAGCAGTACTTC
.,TRBD2,TRBJ2-1,15,TRBV7-9,CASSLAAGTYNEQFF,TGTGCCAGCAGCTTGGCAGCGGGGACGTACAATGAGCAGTTCTTC
.,.,TRBJ2-2,14,TRBV28,CASSFDTNTGELFF,TGTGCCAGCAGTTTTGATACGAACACCGGGGAGCTGTTTTTT
.,TRBD2,TRBJ2-3,17,TRBV30,CAWILYSGGDGTDTQYF,TGTGCCTGGATCCTGTACTCGGGGGGAGACGGCACAGATACGCAGTATTTT
.,TRBD2,TRBJ2-5,15,TRBV9,CASSVEGAGGETQYF,TGTGCCAGCAGCGTAGAGGGAGCGGGAGGAGAGACCCAGTACTTC
.,.,TRBJ2-5,14,TRBV5-1,CASSSGDFQETQYF,TGCGCCAGCAGCTCGGGGGACTTTCAAGAGACCCAGTACTTC
.,.,TRBJ1-2,14,TRBV2,CANGGSGGNYGYTF,TGTGCCAACGGCGGGTCGGGGGGGAACTATGGCTACACCTTC
.,TRBD2,TRBJ2-3,18,TRBV5-1,CASSLATTSGTSTDTQYF,TGCGCCAGCAGCTTGGCCACGACTAGCGGGACCAGCACAGATACGCAGTATTTT
.,.,TRBJ1-2,11,TRBV6-5,CASSSIYGYTF,TGTGCCAGCAGTTCAATCTATGGCTACACCTTC
.,.,TRBJ2-5,13,TRBV28,CASSTGGQETQYF,TGTGCCAGCTCAACCGGGGGTCAGGAGACCCAGTACTTC
.,.,TRBJ1-1,15,TRBV9,CASSMDGYMNTEAFF,TGTGCCAGCAGCATGGACGGGTACATGAACACTGAAGCTTTCTTT
.,.,TRBJ2-7,16,TRBV10-3,CAIMTSGPGTSYEQYF,TGTGCCATCATGACATCCGGGCCAGGGACCTCCTACGAGCAGTACTTC
.,TRBD2,TRBJ2-2,15,TRBV7-2,CASSLGLAVTGELFF,TGTGCCAGCAGCTTGGGACTAGCGGTCACCGGGGAGCTGTTTTTT
.,TRBD1,TRBJ2-1,17,TRBV11-3,CASSLTRPGQGTNEQFF,TGTGCCAGCAGCCTAACCCGGCCGGGACAGGGGACCAATGAGCAGTTCTTC
.,.,TRBJ2-2,16,TRBV7-9,CASSPSETSNTGELFF,TGTGCCAGCTCACCATCAGAGACTTCGAACACCGGGGAGCTGTTTTTT
.,.,TRBJ2-3,18,TRBV7-6,CASSTYKARVDSTDTQYF,TGTGCCAGCAGCACCTACAAAGCAAGGGTGGATAGCACAGATACGCAGTATTTT
once,TRBD2,TRBJ2-2,14,TRBV5-1,CASSPRTSPGELFF,TGCGCCAGCAGCCCCCGGACTAGCCCCGGGGAGCTGTTTTTT
.,.,TRBJ2-3,12,TRBV6-1,CASSESREAQYF,TGTGCCAGCAGTGAGAGTAGGGAGGCGCAGTATTTT
once,.,TRBJ1-6,19,TRBV11-2,CASSLDSGAGSSYNSPLHF,TGTGCCAGCAGCTTAGATTCGGGTGCCGGGAGCTCCTATAATTCACCCCTCCACTTT
.,.,TRBJ1-1,16,TRBV5-4,CASSLALRGDFTEAFF,TGTGCCAGCAGCTTGGCCCTACGGGGGGATTTCACTGAAGCTTTCTTT
once,TRBD1,TRBJ1-1,14,TRBV27,CASSFEGANGEAFF,TGTGCCAGCAGTTTTGAGGGGGCGAATGGTGAAGCTTTCTTT
once,.,TRBJ2-7,15,TRBV11-2,CASSLGAGMGYEQYF,TGTGCCAGCAGCTTAGGGGCAGGGATGGGCTACGAGCAGTACTTC
.,TRBD1,TRBJ1-1,14,TRBV15,CATSSPGQGTEAFF,TGTGCCACCAGCAGTCCGGGACAGGGCACTGAAGCTTTCTTT
.,.,TRBJ2-7,12,TRBV7-9,CASSSGTSEQYF,TGTGCCAGCAGCTCAGGGACCTCCGAGCAGTACTTC
.,TRBD1,TRBJ1-2,17,TRBV11-2,CASSLRDRGPGGYGYTF,TGTGCCAGCAGCTTAAGGGACAGGGGGCCGGGCGGGTATGGCTACACCTTC
.,.,TRBJ1-1,14,TRBV12-5,CASGLGTGNTEAFF,TGTGCTAGTGGTTTAGGGACGGGGAACACTGAAGCTTTCTTT
.,.,TRBJ1-5,13,TRBV30,CAWSDGDRQPQHF,TGTGCCTGGAGTGATGGGGACCGCCAGCCCCAGCATTTT
.,.,TRBJ1-2,15,TRBV4-3,CASSQDQGLSRGYTF,TGCGCCAGCAGCCAAGACCAGGGATTAAGTCGAGGCTACACCTTC
.,TRBD1,TRBJ2-7,16,TRBV10-3,CAISESQGASPYEQYF,TGTGCCATCAGTGAGTCCCAGGGGGCGTCCCCCTACGAGCAGTACTTC
.,.,TRBJ1-3,12,TRBV6-6,CASTASGNTIYF,TGTGCCAGCACAGCCTCTGGAAACACCATATATTTT
.,.,TRBJ1-5,14,TRBV28,CASSSDRPNQPQHF,TGTGCCAGCAGTTCCGACAGGCCCAATCAGCCCCAGCATTTT
few,TRBD2,TRBJ2-3,17,TRBV28,CASSVGTSGGSTDTQYF,TGTGCCAGCAGTGTCGGGACTAGCGGGGGTAGCACAGATACGCAGTATTTT
.,TRBD1,TRBJ2-7,14,TRBV6-4,CASSGTGANYEQYF,TGTGCCAGCAGTGGGACAGGGGCCAACTACGAGCAGTACTTC